This is a list of T cell receptor beta chains from one sample in a study of cytomegalovirus exposure and HLA in healthy donors. Clones were sequenced by immunoSEQ multiplex PCR, and TCRdb holds only the in-frame ones, with some missing. The profile shows approximately 91,000 clones, roughly nine tenths of them singletons. Sequencing was performed on PBMCs. These receptor sequences come from a man aged 30 to 39 in good health and CMV-seropositive. Both conserved end residues are part of each CDR3. Fields, in order: V gene, J gene, clone size, D gene, CDR3 protein, CDR3 DNA. The D gene is left open where the match is weak. Some rows have no size entry. The others give once, few or many, or a class for an expanded clone.

V gene: TRBV4-2; J gene: TRBJ2-7; clone size: NA; D gene: NA; CDR3 protein: CASSQGRDPSYEQYF; CDR3 DNA: TGTGCCAGCAGCCAAGGCCGGGATCCATCATACGAGCAGTACTTC
V gene: TRBV10-3; J gene: TRBJ1-1; clone size: NA; D gene: NA; CDR3 protein: CAISGSNENTEAFF; CDR3 DNA: TGTGCCATCAGTGGGAGTAATGAAAACACTGAAGCTTTCTTT
V gene: TRBV6-1; J gene: TRBJ2-7; clone size: NA; D gene: NA; CDR3 protein: CASSDFGLAFTYEQYF; CDR3 DNA: TGTGCCAGCAGTGATTTCGGGCTAGCGTTCACCTACGAGCAGTACTTC
V gene: TRBV6-4; J gene: TRBJ2-5; clone size: NA; D gene: TRBD1; CDR3 protein: CASRKQGRETQYF; CDR3 DNA: TGTGCCAGCAGAAAACAGGGGCGGGAGACCCAGTACTTC
V gene: TRBV30; J gene: TRBJ2-1; clone size: NA; D gene: NA; CDR3 protein: CAWSVHGGEQFF; CDR3 DNA: TGTGCCTGGAGTGTCCACGGAGGTGAGCAGTTCTTC
V gene: TRBV10-1; J gene: TRBJ2-2; clone size: NA; D gene: NA; CDR3 protein: CASSVGGGTGELFF; CDR3 DNA: TGCGCCAGCAGCGTTGGGGGAGGAACCGGGGAGCTGTTTTTT
V gene: TRBV10-1; J gene: TRBJ1-5; clone size: once; D gene: NA; CDR3 protein: CASSEGPNQPQHF; CDR3 DNA: TGCGCCAGCAGTGAGGGCCCAAATCAGCCCCAGCATTTT
V gene: TRBV28; J gene: TRBJ2-2; clone size: NA; D gene: TRBD2; CDR3 protein: CASRRLADTGELFF; CDR3 DNA: TGTGCCAGCAGGAGACTAGCTGACACCGGGGAGCTGTTTTTT
V gene: TRBV28; J gene: TRBJ2-7; clone size: NA; D gene: TRBD1; CDR3 protein: CASSFPGGTRYEQYF; CDR3 DNA: TGTGCCAGCAGTTTCCCAGGGGGCACTAGGTACGAGCAGTACTTC
V gene: TRBV29-1; J gene: TRBJ2-7; clone size: once; D gene: TRBD2; CDR3 protein: CSVAEREDSYEQYF; CDR3 DNA: TGCAGCGTCGCCGAGCGGGAGGACTCCTACGAGCAGTACTTC
V gene: TRBV19; J gene: TRBJ2-2; clone size: NA; D gene: NA; CDR3 protein: CASIRGNTGELFF; CDR3 DNA: TGTGCCAGTATCAGAGGGAACACCGGGGAGCTGTTTTTT
V gene: TRBV28; J gene: TRBJ2-1; clone size: NA; D gene: TRBD2; CDR3 protein: CASSFSSGGTYNEQFF; CDR3 DNA: TGTGCCAGCAGTTTCTCTAGCGGGGGGACCTACAATGAGCAGTTCTTC
V gene: TRBV5-6; J gene: TRBJ2-7; clone size: once; D gene: TRBD2; CDR3 protein: CASSPSGRRYEQYF; CDR3 DNA: TGTGCCAGCAGCCCTAGCGGGAGGAGGTACGAGCAGTACTTC
V gene: TRBV4-1; J gene: TRBJ2-5; clone size: few; D gene: TRBD2; CDR3 protein: CASSSIGLVGGETQYF; CDR3 DNA: TGCGCCAGCAGCTCCATTGGACTAGTCGGGGGGGAGACCCAGTACTTC
V gene: TRBV5-6; J gene: TRBJ2-2; clone size: once; D gene: TRBD1; CDR3 protein: CASSPGQGIGELFF; CDR3 DNA: TGTGCCAGCAGCCCCGGACAGGGGATCGGGGAGCTGTTTTTT
V gene: TRBV18; J gene: TRBJ2-7; clone size: NA; D gene: NA; CDR3 protein: CASSPRRSKFEQYF; CDR3 DNA: TGTGCCAGCTCGCCGCGTCGTAGTAAATTTGAGCAGTACTTC
V gene: TRBV29-1; J gene: TRBJ2-2; clone size: NA; D gene: TRBD1; CDR3 protein: CSVLRQGTGELFF; CDR3 DNA: TGCAGCGTTTTGAGACAGGGGACCGGGGAGCTGTTTTTT
V gene: TRBV30; J gene: TRBJ1-1; clone size: NA; D gene: NA; CDR3 protein: CAWSAGRRNTEAFF; CDR3 DNA: TGTGCCTGGAGCGCGGGTCGGCGGAACACTGAAGCTTTCTTT
V gene: TRBV27; J gene: TRBJ1-5; clone size: NA; D gene: TRBD1; CDR3 protein: CASSSLDRGQPQHF; CDR3 DNA: TGTGCCAGCAGTTCCTTGGACAGGGGCCAGCCCCAGCATTTT
V gene: TRBV28; J gene: TRBJ1-1; clone size: NA; D gene: TRBD1; CDR3 protein: CASSPGQPNTEAFF; CDR3 DNA: TGTGCCAGCAGTCCGGGACAGCCGAACACTGAAGCTTTCTTT
V gene: TRBV6-5; J gene: TRBJ1-4; clone size: NA; D gene: NA; CDR3 protein: CASSYSVRTTNEKLFF; CDR3 DNA: TGTGCCAGCAGTTACAGTGTCAGAACAACTAATGAAAAACTGTTTTTT
V gene: TRBV4-2; J gene: TRBJ2-5; clone size: NA; D gene: TRBD2; CDR3 protein: CASSHKQAGGRETQYF; CDR3 DNA: TGTGCCAGCAGCCATAAGCAAGCGGGAGGGCGAGAGACCCAGTACTTC
V gene: TRBV7-9; J gene: TRBJ1-2; clone size: NA; D gene: NA; CDR3 protein: CASSFFVLAQLNYGYTF; CDR3 DNA: TGTGCCAGCAGCTTTTTTGTCTTGGCACAGCTAAACTATGGCTACACCTTC
V gene: TRBV12-1; J gene: TRBJ2-2; clone size: few; D gene: NA; CDR3 protein: CASSPHPRTGEGDTGELFF; CDR3 DNA: TGTGCCAGCAGCCCCCACCCGAGGACAGGGGAAGGTGACACCGGGGAGCTGTTTTTT
V gene: TRBV2; J gene: TRBJ2-5; clone size: NA; D gene: TRBD2; CDR3 protein: CASSGLATETQYF; CDR3 DNA: TGTGCCAGCAGTGGACTAGCGACAGAGACCCAGTACTTC
V gene: TRBV6-5; J gene: TRBJ1-5; clone size: NA; D gene: TRBD1; CDR3 protein: CASSFGQGNQPQHF; CDR3 DNA: TGTGCCAGCAGTTTCGGACAGGGCAATCAGCCCCAGCATTTT
V gene: TRBV6-5; J gene: TRBJ1-2; clone size: NA; D gene: TRBD1; CDR3 protein: CASSYDRGRGGYTF; CDR3 DNA: TGTGCCAGCAGTTACGACAGGGGGCGCGGTGGCTACACCTTC